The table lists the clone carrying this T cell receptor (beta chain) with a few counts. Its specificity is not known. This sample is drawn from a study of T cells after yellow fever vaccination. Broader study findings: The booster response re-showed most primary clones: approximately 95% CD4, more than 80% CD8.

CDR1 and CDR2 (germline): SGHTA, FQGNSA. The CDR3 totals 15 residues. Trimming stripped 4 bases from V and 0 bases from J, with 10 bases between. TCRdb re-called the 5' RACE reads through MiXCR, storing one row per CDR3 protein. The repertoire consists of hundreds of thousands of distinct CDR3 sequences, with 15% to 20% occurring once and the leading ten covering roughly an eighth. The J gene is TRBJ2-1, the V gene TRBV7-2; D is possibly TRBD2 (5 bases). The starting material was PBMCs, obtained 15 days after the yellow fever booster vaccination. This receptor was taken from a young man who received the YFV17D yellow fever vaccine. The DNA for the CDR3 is TGTGCCAGCAGCTCCGGACTGAGCTCCTACAATGAGCAGTTCTTC. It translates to CASSSGLSSYNEQFF.